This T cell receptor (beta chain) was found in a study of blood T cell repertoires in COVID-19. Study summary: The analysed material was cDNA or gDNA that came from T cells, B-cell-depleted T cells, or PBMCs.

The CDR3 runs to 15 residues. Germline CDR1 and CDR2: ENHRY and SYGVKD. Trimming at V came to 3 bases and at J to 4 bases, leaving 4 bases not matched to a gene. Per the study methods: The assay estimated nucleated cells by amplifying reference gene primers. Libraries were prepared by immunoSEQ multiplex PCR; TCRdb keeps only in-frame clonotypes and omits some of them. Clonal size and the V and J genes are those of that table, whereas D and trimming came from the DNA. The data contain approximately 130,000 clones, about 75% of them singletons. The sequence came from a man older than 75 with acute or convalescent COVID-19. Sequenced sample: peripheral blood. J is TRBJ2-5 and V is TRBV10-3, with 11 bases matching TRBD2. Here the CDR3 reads CAISELAGVRETQYF. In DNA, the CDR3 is TGTGCCATCAGTGAACTAGCGGGGGTGAGAGAGACCCAGTACTTC.